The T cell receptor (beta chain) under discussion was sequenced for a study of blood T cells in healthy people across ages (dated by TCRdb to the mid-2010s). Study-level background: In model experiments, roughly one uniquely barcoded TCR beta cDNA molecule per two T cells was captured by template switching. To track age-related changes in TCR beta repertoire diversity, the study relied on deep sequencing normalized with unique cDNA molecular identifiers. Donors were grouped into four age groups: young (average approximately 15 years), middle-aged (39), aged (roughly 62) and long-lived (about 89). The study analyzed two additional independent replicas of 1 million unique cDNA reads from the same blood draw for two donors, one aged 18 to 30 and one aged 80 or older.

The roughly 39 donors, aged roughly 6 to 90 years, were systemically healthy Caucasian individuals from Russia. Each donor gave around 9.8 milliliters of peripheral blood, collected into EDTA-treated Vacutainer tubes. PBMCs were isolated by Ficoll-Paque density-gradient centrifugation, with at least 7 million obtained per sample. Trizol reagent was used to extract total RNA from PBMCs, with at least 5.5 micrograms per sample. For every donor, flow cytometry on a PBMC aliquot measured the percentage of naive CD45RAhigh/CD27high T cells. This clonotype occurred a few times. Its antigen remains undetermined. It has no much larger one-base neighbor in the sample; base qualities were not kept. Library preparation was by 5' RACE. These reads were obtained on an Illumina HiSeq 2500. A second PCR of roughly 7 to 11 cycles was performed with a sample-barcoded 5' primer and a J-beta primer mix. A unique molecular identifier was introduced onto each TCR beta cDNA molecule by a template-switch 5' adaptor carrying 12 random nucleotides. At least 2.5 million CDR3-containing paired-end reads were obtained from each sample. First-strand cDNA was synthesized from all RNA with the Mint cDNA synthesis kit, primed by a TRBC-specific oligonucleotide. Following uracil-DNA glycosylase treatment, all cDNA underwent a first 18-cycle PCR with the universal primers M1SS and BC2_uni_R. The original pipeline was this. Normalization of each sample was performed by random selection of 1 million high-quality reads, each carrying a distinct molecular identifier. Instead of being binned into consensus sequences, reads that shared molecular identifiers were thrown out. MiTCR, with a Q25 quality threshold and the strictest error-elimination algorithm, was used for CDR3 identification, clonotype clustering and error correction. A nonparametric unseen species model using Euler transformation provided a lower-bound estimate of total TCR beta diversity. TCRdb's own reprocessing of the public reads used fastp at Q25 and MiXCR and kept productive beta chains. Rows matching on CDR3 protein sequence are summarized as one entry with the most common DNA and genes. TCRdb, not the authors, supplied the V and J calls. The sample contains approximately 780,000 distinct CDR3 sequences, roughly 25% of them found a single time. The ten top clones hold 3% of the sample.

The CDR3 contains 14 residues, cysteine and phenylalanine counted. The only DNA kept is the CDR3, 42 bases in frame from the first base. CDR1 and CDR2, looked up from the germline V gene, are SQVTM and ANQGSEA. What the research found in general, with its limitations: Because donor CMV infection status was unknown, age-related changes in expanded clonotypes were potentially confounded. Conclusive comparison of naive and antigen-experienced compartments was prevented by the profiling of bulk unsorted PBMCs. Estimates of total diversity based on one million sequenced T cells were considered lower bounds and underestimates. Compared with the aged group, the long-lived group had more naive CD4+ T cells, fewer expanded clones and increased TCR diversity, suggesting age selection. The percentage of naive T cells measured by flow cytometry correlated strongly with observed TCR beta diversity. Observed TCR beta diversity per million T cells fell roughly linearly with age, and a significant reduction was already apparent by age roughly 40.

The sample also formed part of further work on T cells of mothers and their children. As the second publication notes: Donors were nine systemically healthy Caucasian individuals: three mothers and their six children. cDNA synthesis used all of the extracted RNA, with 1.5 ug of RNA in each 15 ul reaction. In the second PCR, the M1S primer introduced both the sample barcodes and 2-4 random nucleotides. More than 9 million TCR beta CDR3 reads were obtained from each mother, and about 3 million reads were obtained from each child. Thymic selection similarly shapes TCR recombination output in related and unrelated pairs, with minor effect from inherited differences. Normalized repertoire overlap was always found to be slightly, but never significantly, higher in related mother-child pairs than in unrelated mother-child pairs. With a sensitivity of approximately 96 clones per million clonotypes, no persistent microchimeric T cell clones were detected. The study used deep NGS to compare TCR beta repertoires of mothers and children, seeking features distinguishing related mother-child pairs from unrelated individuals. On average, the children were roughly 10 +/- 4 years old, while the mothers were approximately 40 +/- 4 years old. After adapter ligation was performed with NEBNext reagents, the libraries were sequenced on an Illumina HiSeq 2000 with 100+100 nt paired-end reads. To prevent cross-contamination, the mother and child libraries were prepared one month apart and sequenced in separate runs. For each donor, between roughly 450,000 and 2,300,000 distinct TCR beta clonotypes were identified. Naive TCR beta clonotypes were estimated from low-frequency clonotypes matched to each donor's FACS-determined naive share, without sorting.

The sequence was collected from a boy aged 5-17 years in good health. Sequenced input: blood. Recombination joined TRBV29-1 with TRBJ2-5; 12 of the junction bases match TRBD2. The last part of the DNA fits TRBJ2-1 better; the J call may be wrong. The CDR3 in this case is CSVPSGGALNEQFF. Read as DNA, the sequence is TGCAGCGTTCCTAGCGGGGGGGCGTTAAATGAGCAGTTCTTC.